This T cell receptor (beta chain) is from a study of regulatory T cells in long-lasting Graves disease. General study findings and limits: Persistent disease preferred TRBV28, TRBJ1-2 and TRBJ2-5; new disease, TRBV20-1 and TRBJ2-1. The TCR repertoire of persistent Graves' patients was less diverse than that of newly diagnosed ones.

This CDR3 has 17 amino acids. Trimming cost V 3 bases and J 5 bases; bases outside gene matches: 6. Germline V CDR1 and CDR2: LGHDT, YNNKEL (reference sequence). Sample time point: newly diagnosed GD, antithyroid drugs for less than 3 months. With RNA extracted from PBMCs as input, the TCR library was made. As to this clonotype: Its matching antigen is unknown.

Sequencing libraries for TCR beta were prepared with iRepertoire HTBI primers and Arm-PCR of CDR3 regions. One entry per CDR3 protein, called by TCRdb with MiXCR from the multiplex PCR reads. The sample gives about 330,000 distinct CDR3 sequences, roughly 15% of which show up once; 20% to 25% is in the top ten. These data also featured in a second study, about T cells in Graves' hyperthyroidism and ophthalmopathy.

The sequence was obtained from a woman between 18 and 29 years old with Graves disease. This chain links TRBV3-1 with TRBJ2-2, with 13 bases matching TRBD2. The sample was peripheral blood mononuclear cells (PBMCs), taken at new diagnosis, from a patient treated with antithyroid drugs. The CDR3 is CASSQPGLAGETGELFF. The CDR3, as DNA: TGTGCCAGCAGCCAGCCCGGACTAGCGGGAGAGACCGGGGAGCTGTTTTTT.